Below, 24 T cell receptor beta chains from the same sample are listed, as sequenced in a study of technical replicates of blood from a handful of donors. The assay was immunoSEQ multiplex PCR, and TCRdb's table has in-frame clones only and misses some. This sample yields about 70,000 clones, of which approximately 98% are seen a single time; around 0.22% belongs to the top ten. Sample: T cells isolated from PBMCs. Every receptor here comes from a human donor in good health.

The rearrangement uses TRBV29-1 and TRBJ2-3, with 13 bases identical to TRBD2. The CDR3 extends over 19 amino acids. J gave up 1 base and V 2 bases, and 12 bases lay outside the gene matches. Germline V CDR1 and CDR2: SQVTM, ANQGSEA. CDR3: CSVERTSGSSWIRTDTQYF. For the CDR3, the DNA is TGCAGCGTTGAACGGACTAGCGGGAGCAGTTGGATCCGCACAGATACGCAGTATTTT.

CDR3 sequence: CASSNQETQYF. DNA for the CDR3: TGTGCCAGCAGTAACCAAGAGACCCAGTACTTC. The V call is TRBV5-4, the J call TRBJ2-5; D gene unclear. CDR3 length: 11 amino acids. Germline lookup yields CDR1 SGHNT and CDR2 YYREEE (reference sequence). The V gene lost 5 bases and the J gene lost 0 bases, with 2 bases spanning the gap.

The rearrangement uses TRBV4-1 and TRBJ2-1; possibly TRBD2 for D (5 bases). The CDR3 loop spans 14 amino acids. Per germline, CDR1 MGHRA and CDR2 YSYEKL. V was clipped by 0 bases and J by 7 bases, with 10 bases between them. The CDR3 spells CASSQEQLVNEQFF. Written as DNA, the CDR3 is TGCGCCAGCAGCCAAGAACAACTAGTTAATGAGCAGTTCTTC.

On this clone itself: The junction departs from germline at one end; a sequencing error may be responsible. V gene TRBV7-7 combines with J gene TRBJ2-2, with TRBD2 as a possible D gene (6 bases). Germline CDR1 SSHAT, CDR2 FNYEAQ (reference sequence). The CDR3 is 15 amino acids. CDR3 sequence: CASSLISGNTGELFF. CDR3 nucleotides: TGTGCTAGCAGCTTAATTAGCGGAAACACCGGGGAGCTGTTTTTT.

The V and J genes are TRBV5-4 and TRBJ2-7; 12 nucleotides line up with TRBD2. Germline CDR1 reads SGHNT; CDR2 reads YYREEE (reference sequence). The CDR3 spans 15 residues. J gave up 2 bases and V 5 bases, and 5 bases lay outside the gene matches. The CDR3 region has the DNA TGTGCCAGCAGTCCAACTAGCGGGAGGACCTACGAGCAGTACTTC. Amino acids: CASSPTSGRTYEQYF.

The rearrangement uses TRBV5-1 and TRBJ2-3; 8 bases match TRBD1. In germline, CDR1 is SGHRS, CDR2 YFSETQ. The CDR3 consists of 15 residues. Trimming at V came to 4 bases and at J to 1 base, leaving 5 bases not matched to a gene. The DNA of the CDR3 is TGCGCCAGCAGCCCAATACAGGGGGGCACAGATACGCAGTATTTT. Amino acids: CASSPIQGGTDTQYF.

The V and J genes are TRBV7-3 and TRBJ2-3; 8 bases are a match to TRBD2. The V gene's germline CDR1 is SGHTA and CDR2 FQGTGA. J was trimmed by 4 bases and V by 1 base; bases with no gene match: 13. The CDR3 covers 18 residues. Written as DNA, the CDR3 is TGTGCCAGCAGCTTAAGGTCCAGCGGGAGTAATAATGCAGATACGCAGTATTTT. Translating gives CASSLRSSGSNNADTQYF.

CDR3 region: CASSPLAGVGNEQFF. Written as DNA, the CDR3 is TGTGCCAGCAGTCCACTAGCGGGAGTAGGTAATGAGCAGTTCTTC. The rearrangement joins TRBV6-1 to TRBJ2-1; 11 positions match TRBD2. Germline CDR1 is MNHNS and CDR2 is SASEGT. V lost 5 bases and J lost 7; bases outside the gene matches: 7. The CDR3 is 15 amino acids.

The rearrangement joins TRBV4-1 to TRBJ2-3, with TRBD1 matching over 9 bases. Germline lookup yields CDR1 MGHRA and CDR2 YSYEKL. Unmatched junction bases numbered 5, after V lost 1 base and J lost 3 bases. The CDR3 is 16 amino acids. CDR3 DNA sequence: TGCGCCAGCAGCCAAGGACAGGGGGTAGGGACAGATACGCAGTATTTT. The encoded protein is CASSQGQGVGTDTQYF.

The chain carries TRBV2 and TRBJ2-3, with TRBD1 matching 8 bases. Germline trimming cut 6 bases from V and 0 bases from J; bases unmatched to any gene: 8. This CDR3 is built from 16 residues. Germline CDR1 is SNHLY and CDR2 is FYNNEI. CDR3 loop: CASRAGQGYSTDTQYF. The CDR3 DNA reads as TGTGCCAGCAGGGCAGGACAGGGCTATAGCACAGATACGCAGTATTTT.

The count of this clone is one. The chain combines TRBV7-6 with TRBJ1-4; 12 bases are shared with TRBD1. Unmatched junction bases numbered 5, after V lost 1 base and J lost 8 bases. In germline, CDR1 is SGHVS, CDR2 FNYEAQ. CDR3 length: 16 amino acids. CDR3 residues: CASSLEWDRGLEKLFF. CDR3 DNA: TGTGCCAGCAGCTTAGAATGGGACAGGGGGCTGGAAAAACTGTTTTTT.

CDR3 amino acids: CAISALSDEQYF. The CDR3 DNA follows: TGTGCCATCAGTGCATTGAGCGACGAGCAGTACTTC. The chain recombines TRBV10-3 with TRBJ2-7; D gene uncertain. CDR1 and CDR2 from the germline V gene are ENHRY and SYGVKD. Trimming pared 4 bases from V and 5 bases from J, leaving 9 bases between. The CDR3 is made up of 12 amino acids.

This clone was counted a single time. CDR3 coding DNA: TGTGCCAGCAGTCCGACAGGGCAGCTATCCTACGAGCAGTACTTC. This translates into CASSPTGQLSYEQYF. The rearrangement joins TRBV6-1 to TRBJ2-7; 7 bases are a match to TRBD1. V gave up 5 bases and J gave up 1 base; unmatched junction bases: 8. This CDR3 spans 15 amino acids. Per the germline V gene, CDR1 is MNHNS and CDR2 is SASEGT.

The genes are TRBV7-3 and TRBJ2-1; 10 bases match TRBD2. The CDR3 is made up of 18 amino acids. V dropped 5 bases and J dropped 5; count of bases not matched to a gene: 15. Germline-derived CDR1 and CDR2 are SGHTA and FQGTGA. CDR3 nucleotide sequence: TGTGCCAGCAGCCAAGATGGGGGGTTTGGACTAGCGGACAATGAGCAGTTCTTC. It yields the protein CASSQDGGFGLADNEQFF.

This chain joins TRBV11-2 and TRBJ2-3; 7 bases agree with TRBD2. V gave up 5 bases and J gave up 0 bases; unmatched junction bases: 2. The CDR3 has 14 residues. Germline V lookup: CDR1 SGHAT, CDR2 FQNNGV. CDR3 DNA: TGTGCCAGCAGCGGCGGGAGAAGCACAGATACGCAGTATTTT. Translation: CASSGGRSTDTQYF.

V gene TRBV30 combines with J gene TRBJ1-4, with D hard to call. In germline, CDR1 is GTSNPN, CDR2 SVGIG (reference sequence). The CDR3 runs to 11 residues. The V end was cut by 1 base, the J end by 8 bases, with 5 bases between. CDR3 nucleotide sequence: TGTGCCTGGAGTGCGCAGGAAAAACTGTTTTTT. This encodes CAWSAQEKLFF.

The chain is built from TRBV10-2 and TRBJ2-1, with 7 bases that match TRBD2. CDR3 length: 13 residues. CDR1 WSHSY and CDR2 SAAADI come from the germline V gene. The V gene end was trimmed by 8 bases and the J gene end by 9 bases; junction bases not matched to a gene: 10. The CDR3 region has the DNA TGCGCCAGCGAATTACTAGCGTTGGGTGAGCAGTTCTTC. It yields the protein CASELLALGEQFF.

The J gene is TRBJ1-2, the V gene TRBV13; tentative D call: TRBD1 (6 bases). The CDR3 totals 16 residues. V was trimmed by 4 bases and J by 3 bases, leaving 18 bases between them. Germline V gene sequence: CDR1 PRHDT, CDR2 FYEKMQ (reference sequence). This CDR3 reads CASSSHAGVAYYGYTF. The DNA for the CDR3 is TGTGCCAGCAGCTCCCACGCAGGGGTAGCCTACTATGGCTACACCTTC.

The CDR3 reads CSAGRGLRNTEAFF. The CDR3 bases are TGCAGCGCCGGCCGGGGGTTGAGGAACACTGAAGCTTTCTTT. The rearrangement joins TRBV29-1 to TRBJ1-1; possible D gene TRBD1, 5 bases. The CDR3 contains 14 residues. V shed 7 bases and J shed 1 base, with 16 bases lying between them. The germline V gene has CDR1 SQVTM and CDR2 ANQGSEA.

The rearrangement uses TRBV7-9 and TRBJ2-1; tentative D call: TRBD2 (6 bases). There are 15 residues in the CDR3. V was cut by 1 base and J by 5 bases, with 12 bases left in between. From germline, CDR1 is SEHNR and CDR2 FQNEAQ (reference sequence). As DNA, the CDR3 is TGTGCCAGCAGCTTAGGTAGCGGCAGTAACAATGAGCAGTTCTTC. Translated, it gives CASSLGSGSNNEQFF.

The genes are TRBV9 and TRBJ2-2, with no clear D. V lost 6 bases and J lost 2, with 14 bases in between. Germline V gene sequence: CDR1 SGDLS, CDR2 YYNGEE. The CDR3 has 15 residues. Here the CDR3 reads CASMGRYSNTGELFF. The CDR3 coding sequence is TGTGCCAGCATGGGCCGGTACAGCAACACCGGGGAGCTGTTTTTT.

CDR3 residues: CASSLGYRGMNTEAFF. CDR3 DNA: TGCGCCAGCAGCTTAGGTTACAGGGGAATGAACACTGAAGCTTTCTTT. This sequence joins TRBV5-1 and TRBJ1-1, with 7 positions matching TRBD1. J was trimmed by 0 bases and V by 2 bases; bases with no gene match: 7. The CDR3 is made up of 16 amino acids. In germline, CDR1 is SGHRS, CDR2 YFSETQ.

The chain's CDR3 is CAVPRLQTVNQETQYF. DNA for the CDR3: TGTGCCGTCCCACGACTCCAGACGGTTAACCAAGAGACCCAGTACTTC. This chain uses TRBV2 with TRBJ2-5; unclear D gene. Germline V gene lookup returns CDR1 SNHLY and CDR2 FYNNEI. V was pared by 11 bases and J by 0 bases, with 22 bases between. This CDR3 is built from 16 residues.

The gene calls are TRBV4-1 and TRBJ2-3; 10 bases are a match to TRBD1. The trim removed 0 bases at V and 2 bases at J, leaving 5 bases unmatched. The CDR3 runs 17 residues. Germline V lookup: CDR1 MGHRA, CDR2 YSYEKL. The CDR3 sequence is CASSQERQGANTDTQYF. CDR3 coding DNA: TGCGCCAGCAGCCAAGAAAGACAGGGGGCAAACACAGATACGCAGTATTTT.